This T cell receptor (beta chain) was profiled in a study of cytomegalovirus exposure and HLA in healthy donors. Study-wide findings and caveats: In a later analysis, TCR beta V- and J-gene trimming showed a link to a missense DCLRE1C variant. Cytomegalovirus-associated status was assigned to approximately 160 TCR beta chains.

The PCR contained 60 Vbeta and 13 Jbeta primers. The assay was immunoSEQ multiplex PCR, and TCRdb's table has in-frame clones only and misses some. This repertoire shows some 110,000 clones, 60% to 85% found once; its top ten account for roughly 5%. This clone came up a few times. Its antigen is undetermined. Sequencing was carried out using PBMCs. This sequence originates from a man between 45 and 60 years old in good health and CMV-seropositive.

In DNA, the CDR3 is TGTGCCAGCAGGGCAGGGACTAGTGGAAATGAGCAGTTCTTC. This translates into CASRAGTSGNEQFF. V gene TRBV2 combines with J gene TRBJ2-1, with TRBD2 matching over 8 bases. There are 14 residues in the CDR3. The germline gives CDR1 SNHLY, CDR2 FYNNEI. With 6 bases clipped from V and 7 bases from J, the junction kept 8 bases outside the gene matches.